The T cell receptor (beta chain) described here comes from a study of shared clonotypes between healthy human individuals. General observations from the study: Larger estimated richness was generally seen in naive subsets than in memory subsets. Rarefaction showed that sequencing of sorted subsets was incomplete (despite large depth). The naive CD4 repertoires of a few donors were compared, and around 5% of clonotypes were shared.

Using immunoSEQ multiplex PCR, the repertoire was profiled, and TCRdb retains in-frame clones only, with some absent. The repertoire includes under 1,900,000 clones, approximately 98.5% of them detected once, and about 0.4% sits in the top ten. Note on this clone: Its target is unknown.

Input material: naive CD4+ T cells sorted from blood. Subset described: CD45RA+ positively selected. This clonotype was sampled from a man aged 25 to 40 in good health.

The CDR3 loop reads CASSRRDFSYEQYF. Written as DNA, the CDR3 is TGTGCCAGCAGCCGCCGGGACTTCTCCTACGAGCAGTACTTC. The chain employs TRBV7-2 and TRBJ2-7; D is possibly TRBD2 (6 bases). This CDR3 contains 14 residues. Germline CDR1 is SGHTA and CDR2 is FQGNSA. The V and J ends lost 5 bases and 0 bases respectively, with 11 bases between them.